This T cell receptor beta chain was captured in a study of shared clonotypes between healthy human individuals. Study background: Those who served as donors were a couple of women and three men between the ages of 18 and 49.

The authors distributed each subset's genomic DNA evenly over several immunoSEQ plates. Using immunoSEQ multiplex PCR, the repertoire was profiled, and TCRdb retains in-frame clones only, with some absent. The table has 90,000 to 100,000 clones, more than 45% seen once. CDR1 is MNHEY and CDR2 is SMNVEV in the germline V gene (reference sequence). The CDR3 loop spans 12 amino acids. The sequence came from a woman in her forties in good health. Some clones in this sample may be carry-over from other donors' samples. The rearrangement joins TRBV27 to TRBJ2-7; a weak D match, TRBD2 (7 bases). The J call is in doubt because the DNA end fits TRBJ2-1 better. Sequenced material: PBMCs. The CDR3 is CASSFGGPEQFF. CDR3 coding DNA: TGTGCCAGCAGTTTCGGGGGGCCTGAGCAGTTCTTC.